This is a list of T cell receptor beta chains from one sample in a study of T cell responses to AZD1222 COVID-19 vaccine. Only in-frame clones appear in the TCRdb table, and some are missing; sequencing was by immunoSEQ multiplex PCR. This sample yields 40,000 to 60,000 clones, of which just over 85% are seen a single time; 6.5% to 8.5% belongs to the top ten. The sequencing used peripheral blood, collected 28 days after the second AZD1222 dose. The receptors here all came from an adult who received the AZD1222 COVID-19 vaccine. Both conserved end residues are part of each CDR3. The D gene is left open where the match is weak. The size entry is marked missing in some rows and otherwise reads once, few, many or a size class.

DNA: TGTGCCAGCAGGACAGAGCAAGAGACCCAGTACTTC
CDR3: CASRTEQETQYF
size: -
D: -
V: TRBV6-5
J: TRBJ2-5

DNA: TGTGCCAGCAGCAGTGCCGGAGACGGGCCCCTATCGACTGAAGCTTTCTTT
CDR3: CASSSAGDGPLSTEAFF
size: few
D: -
V: TRBV9
J: TRBJ1-1

DNA: TGTGCCAGCAGTTACGGGCAGGGATACTATGGCTACACCTTC
CDR3: CASSYGQGYYGYTF
size: -
D: -
V: TRBV6-5
J: TRBJ1-2

DNA: TGTGCCAGAAGCTTGGAGGCAGGGGGCAAGGACACCGGGGAGCTGTTTTTT
CDR3: CARSLEAGGKDTGELFF
size: -
D: TRBD1
V: TRBV5-3
J: TRBJ2-2

DNA: TGTGCCAGCAGTCCCACTGCCGGTCAGATCCCCTACGAGCAGTACTTC
CDR3: CASSPTAGQIPYEQYF
size: once
D: -
V: TRBV25-1
J: TRBJ2-7

DNA: TGTGCCAGCATGGGGACTAGCGGGAACAATGAGCAGTTCTTC
CDR3: CASMGTSGNNEQFF
size: -
D: TRBD2
V: TRBV6-6
J: TRBJ2-1

DNA: TGTGCCGTCAGGGGGCGGGCGTTGGACTATGGCTACACCTTC
CDR3: CAVRGRALDYGYTF
size: -
D: TRBD1
V: TRBV28
J: TRBJ1-2

DNA: TGTGCCCCCGGGGCTAGTTCGAAAGGGAACACCGGGGAGCTGTTTTTT
CDR3: CAPGASSKGNTGELFF
size: -
D: -
V: TRBV7-9
J: TRBJ2-2

DNA: TGCGCCAGCAGCTTGATGGCGGAGAACACCGGGGAGCTGTTTTTT
CDR3: CASSLMAENTGELFF
size: -
D: -
V: TRBV5-1
J: TRBJ2-2

DNA: TGTGCCGCCCGCGGGAGCGTCCAAGAGACCCAGTACTTC
CDR3: CAARGSVQETQYF
size: -
D: TRBD2
V: TRBV3-1/TRBV3-2
J: TRBJ2-5

DNA: TGTGCCAGCAACAGGGGATTAACTGAAGCTTTCTTT
CDR3: CASNRGLTEAFF
size: few
D: TRBD1
V: TRBV5-6
J: TRBJ1-1

DNA: TGCGCCAGCAGCCTTGGACAGGGGTGGGGGACCGGGGAGCTGTTTTTT
CDR3: CASSLGQGWGTGELFF
size: -
D: TRBD1
V: TRBV4-3
J: TRBJ2-2

DNA: TGCAGTGCTAGTTCGCGGAGGTCCACCGGGGAGCTGTTTTTT
CDR3: CSASSRRSTGELFF
size: -
D: -
V: TRBV20-1
J: TRBJ2-2

DNA: TGTGCCAGCAGCCAAGGTGGAACGGACGGGGCCTACGAGCAGTACTTC
CDR3: CASSQGGTDGAYEQYF
size: -
D: -
V: TRBV3-1/TRBV3-2
J: TRBJ2-7

DNA: TGTGCCAGCAGTGGACGGGCAACCGGGGAGCTGTTTTTT
CDR3: CASSGRATGELFF
size: -
D: -
V: TRBV6-2/TRBV6-3
J: TRBJ2-2

DNA: TGTGCCAGCAGTTACTCTTTGGTTGAGGGGCTGGCTTTCTTT
CDR3: CASSYSLVEGLAFF
size: -
D: -
V: TRBV6-5
J: TRBJ1-1

DNA: TGTGCCAGCAGTTCCGGGACAGAACCCTATGGCTACACCTTC
CDR3: CASSSGTEPYGYTF
size: once
D: TRBD1
V: TRBV28
J: TRBJ1-2

DNA: TGTGCCAGCAGCCCGCAGGGATCTAGCAGGAATCAGCCCCAGCATTTT
CDR3: CASSPQGSSRNQPQHF
size: -
D: -
V: TRBV7-9
J: TRBJ1-5

DNA: TGCGCCAGCAGCCAAGATTTAAACGGGAGGCCGAACACCGGGGAGCTGTTTTTT
CDR3: CASSQDLNGRPNTGELFF
size: -
D: TRBD2
V: TRBV4-3
J: TRBJ2-2

DNA: TGTGCCACCAGTGGAACAGGCCGAGATACTGAAGCTTTCTTT
CDR3: CATSGTGRDTEAFF
size: -
D: -
V: TRBV24-1
J: TRBJ1-1

DNA: TGTGCCAGTAGTACCTGGGACAGGGGGGACTACAATGAGCAGTTCTTC
CDR3: CASSTWDRGDYNEQFF
size: -
D: TRBD1
V: TRBV19
J: TRBJ2-1

DNA: TGTGCCAGCAGCCCCTCCTCTGGGGCCAACGTCCTGACTTTC
CDR3: CASSPSSGANVLTF
size: -
D: -
V: TRBV7-6
J: TRBJ2-6

DNA: TGCAGTGCTAGTTTGGAAAACTATGGCTACACCTTC
CDR3: CSASLENYGYTF
size: -
D: -
V: TRBV20-1
J: TRBJ1-2

DNA: TGCAGCGTATCCCATCGGGCTAGCGGGAGCAATGAGCAGTTCTTC
CDR3: CSVSHRASGSNEQFF
size: once
D: TRBD2
V: TRBV29-1
J: TRBJ2-1

DNA: TGTGCCAGCAGACATGGAGCGGGTCTGTACAATGAGCAGTTCTTC
CDR3: CASRHGAGLYNEQFF
size: -
D: -
V: TRBV28
J: TRBJ2-1

DNA: TGTGCCAGCAGTCCCCGAGACAGGGCTGAAGCTTTCTTT
CDR3: CASSPRDRAEAFF
size: -
D: TRBD1
V: TRBV25-1
J: TRBJ1-1

DNA: TGTGCCACCAGTGATTCCCCCCTGCACTATGGCTACACCTTC
CDR3: CATSDSPLHYGYTF
size: -
D: -
V: TRBV24-1
J: TRBJ1-2

DNA: TGTGCCAGCGAGGCTGGCGGGAGTCGTTATGAGCAGTTCTTC
CDR3: CASEAGGSRYEQFF
size: few
D: TRBD2
V: TRBV18
J: TRBJ2-1

DNA: TGTGCCAGCAGCCAAGATGTTGAAAGCTCCTACGAGCAGTACTTC
CDR3: CASSQDVESSYEQYF
size: -
D: -
V: TRBV3-1/TRBV3-2
J: TRBJ2-7

DNA: TGTGCCAGCAGCCGACAGGAAAATCAGCCCCAGCATTTT
CDR3: CASSRQENQPQHF
size: few
D: -
V: TRBV7-9
J: TRBJ1-5

DNA: TGTGCCAGCTCCGGGCCCCCAAACTACGAGCAGTACTTC
CDR3: CASSGPPNYEQYF
size: once
D: -
V: TRBV28
J: TRBJ2-7

DNA: TGTGCCAGCAGCGCGCGGGATACGCAGTATTTT
CDR3: CASSARDTQYF
size: -
D: -
V: TRBV3-1/TRBV3-2
J: TRBJ2-3

DNA: TGTGCCAGCAGCTTCAGGGCTACTAATGAAAAACTGTTTTTT
CDR3: CASSFRATNEKLFF
size: -
D: -
V: TRBV5-8
J: TRBJ1-4

DNA: TGTGCCAGTAGTCACCGCCAAGGGGGCTCTGGGGCCAACGTCCTGACTTTC
CDR3: CASSHRQGGSGANVLTF
size: few
D: -
V: TRBV19
J: TRBJ2-6

DNA: TGTGCCAGCAGTGGGCGGGTCCTCGCCTACAATGAGCAGTTCTTC
CDR3: CASSGRVLAYNEQFF
size: -
D: -
V: TRBV25-1
J: TRBJ2-1

DNA: TGTGCCAGCTCACCTTTTCGCGCAGGGGCTGGCAATCAGCCCCAGCATTTT
CDR3: CASSPFRAGAGNQPQHF
size: once
D: -
V: TRBV18
J: TRBJ1-5